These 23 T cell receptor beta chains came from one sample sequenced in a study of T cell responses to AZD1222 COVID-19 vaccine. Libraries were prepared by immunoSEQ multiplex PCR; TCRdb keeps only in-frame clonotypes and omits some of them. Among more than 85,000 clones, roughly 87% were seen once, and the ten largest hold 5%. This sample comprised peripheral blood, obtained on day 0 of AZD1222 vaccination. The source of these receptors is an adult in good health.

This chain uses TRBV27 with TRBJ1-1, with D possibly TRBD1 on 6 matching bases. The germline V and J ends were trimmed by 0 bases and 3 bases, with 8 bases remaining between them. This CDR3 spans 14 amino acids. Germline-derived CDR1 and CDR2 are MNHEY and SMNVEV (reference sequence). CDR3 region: CASSLSGADTEAFF. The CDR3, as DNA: TGTGCCAGCAGTTTATCGGGGGCAGACACTGAAGCTTTCTTT.

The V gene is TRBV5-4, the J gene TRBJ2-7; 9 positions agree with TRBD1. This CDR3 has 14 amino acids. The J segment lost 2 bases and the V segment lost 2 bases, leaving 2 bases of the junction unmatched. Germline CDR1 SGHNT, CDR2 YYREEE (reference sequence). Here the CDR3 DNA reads TGTGCCAGCAGCTTCTGGGACAGGGCCTACGAGCAGTACTTC. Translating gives CASSFWDRAYEQYF.

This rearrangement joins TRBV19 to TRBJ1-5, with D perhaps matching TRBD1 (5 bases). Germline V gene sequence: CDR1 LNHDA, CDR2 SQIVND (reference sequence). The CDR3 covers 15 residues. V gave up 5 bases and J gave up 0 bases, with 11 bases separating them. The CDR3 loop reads CASSGSGNSNQPQHF. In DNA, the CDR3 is TGTGCCAGTAGTGGTTCAGGGAATAGCAATCAGCCCCAGCATTTT.

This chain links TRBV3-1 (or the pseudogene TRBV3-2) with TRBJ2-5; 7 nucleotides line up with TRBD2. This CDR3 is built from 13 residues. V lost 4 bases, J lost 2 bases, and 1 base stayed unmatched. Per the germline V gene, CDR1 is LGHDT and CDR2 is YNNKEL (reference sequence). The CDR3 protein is CASSRGRQETQYF. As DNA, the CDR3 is TGTGCCAGCAGCCGCGGGAGACAAGAGACCCAGTACTTC.

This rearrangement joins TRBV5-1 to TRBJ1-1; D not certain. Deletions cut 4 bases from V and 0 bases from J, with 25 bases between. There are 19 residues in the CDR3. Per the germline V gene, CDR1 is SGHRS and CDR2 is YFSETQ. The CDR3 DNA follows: TGCGCCAGCAGCCGAGACGTACGAGGTGGTAAAGTTTTGAACACTGAAGCTTTCTTT. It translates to CASSRDVRGGKVLNTEAFF.

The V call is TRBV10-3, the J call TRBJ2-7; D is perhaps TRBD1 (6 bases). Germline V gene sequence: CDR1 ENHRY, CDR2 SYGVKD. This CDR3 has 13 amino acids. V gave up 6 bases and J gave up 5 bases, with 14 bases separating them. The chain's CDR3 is CAIRPGQEDEQYF. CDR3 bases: TGTGCCATCAGGCCGGGACAAGAAGACGAGCAGTACTTC.

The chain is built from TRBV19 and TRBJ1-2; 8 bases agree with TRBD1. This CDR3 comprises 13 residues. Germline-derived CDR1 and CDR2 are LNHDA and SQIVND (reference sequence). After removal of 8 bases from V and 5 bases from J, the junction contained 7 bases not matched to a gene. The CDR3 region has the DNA TGTGCCAGTCTGGACAGGGTTTCTTATGGCTACACCTTC. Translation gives CASLDRVSYGYTF.

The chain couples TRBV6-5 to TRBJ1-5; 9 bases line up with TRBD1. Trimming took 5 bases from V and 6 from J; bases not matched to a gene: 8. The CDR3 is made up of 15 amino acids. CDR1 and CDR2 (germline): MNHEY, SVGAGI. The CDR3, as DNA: TGTGCCAGCAGTCTCGGGGGACAGGGAGGTCAGCCCCAGCATTTT. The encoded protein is CASSLGGQGGQPQHF.

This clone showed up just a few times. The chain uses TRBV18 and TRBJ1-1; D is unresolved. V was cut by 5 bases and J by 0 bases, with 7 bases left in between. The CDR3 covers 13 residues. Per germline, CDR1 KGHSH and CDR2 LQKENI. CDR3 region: CASSSVLNTEAFF. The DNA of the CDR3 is TGTGCCAGCTCATCCGTTTTGAACACTGAAGCTTTCTTT.

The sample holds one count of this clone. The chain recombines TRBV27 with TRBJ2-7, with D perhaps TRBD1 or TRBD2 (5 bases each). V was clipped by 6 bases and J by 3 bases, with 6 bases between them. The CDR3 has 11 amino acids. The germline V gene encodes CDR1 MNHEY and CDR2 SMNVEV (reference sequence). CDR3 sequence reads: CASRRGYEQYF. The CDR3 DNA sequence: TGTGCCAGCAGGAGGGGCTACGAGCAGTACTTC.

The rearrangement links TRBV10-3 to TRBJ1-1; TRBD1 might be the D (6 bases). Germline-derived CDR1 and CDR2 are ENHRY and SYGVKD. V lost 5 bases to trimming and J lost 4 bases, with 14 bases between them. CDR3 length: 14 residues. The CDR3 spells CAISSQGIGTEAFF. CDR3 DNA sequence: TGTGCCATCAGTTCACAGGGTATCGGCACTGAAGCTTTCTTT.

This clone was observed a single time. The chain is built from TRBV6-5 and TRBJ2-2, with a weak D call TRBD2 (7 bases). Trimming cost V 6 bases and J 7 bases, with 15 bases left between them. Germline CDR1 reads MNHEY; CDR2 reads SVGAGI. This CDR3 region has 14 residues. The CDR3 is CASRPGGPGGELFF. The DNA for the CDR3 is TGTGCCAGCAGACCCGGGGGGCCTGGCGGGGAGCTGTTTTTT.

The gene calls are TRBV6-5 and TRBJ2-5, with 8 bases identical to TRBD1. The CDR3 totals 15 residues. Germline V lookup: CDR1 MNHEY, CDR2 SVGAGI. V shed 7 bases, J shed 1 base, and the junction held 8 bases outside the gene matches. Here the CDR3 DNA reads TGTGCCAGCAAGACAGGGGAGGCAGCCCAAGAGACCCAGTACTTC. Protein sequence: CASKTGEAAQETQYF.

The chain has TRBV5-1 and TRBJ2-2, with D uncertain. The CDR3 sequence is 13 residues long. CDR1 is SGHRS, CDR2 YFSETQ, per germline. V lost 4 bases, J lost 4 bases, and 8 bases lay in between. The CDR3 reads CASSLNPTGELFF. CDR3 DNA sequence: TGCGCCAGCAGCCTGAACCCCACCGGGGAGCTGTTTTTT.

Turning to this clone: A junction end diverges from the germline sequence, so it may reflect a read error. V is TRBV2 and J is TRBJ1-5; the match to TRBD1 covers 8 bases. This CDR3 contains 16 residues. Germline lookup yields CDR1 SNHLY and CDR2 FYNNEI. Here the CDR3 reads CASREGQGASNQPQHF. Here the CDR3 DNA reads TGTGCCAGCAGAGAAGGGCAGGGGGCGAGCAATCAGCCCCAGCATTTT.

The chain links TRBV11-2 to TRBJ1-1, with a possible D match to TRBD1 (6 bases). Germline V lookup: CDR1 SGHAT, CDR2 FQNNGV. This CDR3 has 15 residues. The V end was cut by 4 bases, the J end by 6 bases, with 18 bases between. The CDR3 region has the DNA TGTGCCAGCAGCTCCCATATGGACAGTTGGTCTGAAGCTTTCTTT. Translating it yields CASSSHMDSWSEAFF.

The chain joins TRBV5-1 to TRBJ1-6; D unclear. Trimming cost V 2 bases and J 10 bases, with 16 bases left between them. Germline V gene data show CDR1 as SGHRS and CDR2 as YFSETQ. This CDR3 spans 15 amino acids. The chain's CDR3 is CASSFGDHLGSPLHF. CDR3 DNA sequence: TGCGCCAGCAGCTTTGGAGACCATCTGGGCTCACCCCTCCACTTT.

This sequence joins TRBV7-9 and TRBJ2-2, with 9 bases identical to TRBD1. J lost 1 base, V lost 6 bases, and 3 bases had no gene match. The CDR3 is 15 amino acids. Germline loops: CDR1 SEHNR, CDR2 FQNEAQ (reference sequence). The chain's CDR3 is CASRWTGENTGELFF. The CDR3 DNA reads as TGTGCCAGCAGATGGACAGGGGAGAACACCGGGGAGCTGTTTTTT.

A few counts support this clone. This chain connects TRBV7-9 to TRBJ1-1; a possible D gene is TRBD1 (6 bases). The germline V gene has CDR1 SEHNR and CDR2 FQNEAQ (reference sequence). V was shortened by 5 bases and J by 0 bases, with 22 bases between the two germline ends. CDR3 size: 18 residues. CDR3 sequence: CASSPRGVQGIMNTEAFF. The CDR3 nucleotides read TGTGCCAGCAGCCCCCGCGGTGTACAGGGCATCATGAACACTGAAGCTTTCTTT.

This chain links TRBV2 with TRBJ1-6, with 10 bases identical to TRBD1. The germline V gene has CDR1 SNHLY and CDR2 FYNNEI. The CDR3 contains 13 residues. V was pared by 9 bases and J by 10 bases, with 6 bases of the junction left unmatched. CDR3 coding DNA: TGTGCCAGACGGGACAGGGGAGAGTCACCCCTCCACTTT. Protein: CARRDRGESPLHF.

CDR3 residues: CASSRPGGQNTGELFF. The DNA of the CDR3 is TGTGCCAGCAGCCGTCCGGGGGGGCAGAACACCGGGGAGCTGTTTTTT. The rearrangement joins TRBV5-4 to TRBJ2-2; 8 positions match TRBD2. The CDR3 runs 16 residues. CDR1 SGHNT and CDR2 YYREEE come from the germline V gene (reference sequence). The V and J ends lost 4 bases and 1 base, in that order; junction bases with no gene match: 6.

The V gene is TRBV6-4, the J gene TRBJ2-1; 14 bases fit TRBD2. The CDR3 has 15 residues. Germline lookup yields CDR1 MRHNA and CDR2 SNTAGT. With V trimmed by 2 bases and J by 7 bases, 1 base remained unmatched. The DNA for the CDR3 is TGTGCCAGCAGTGACGGGACTAGCGGGGGAAATGAGCAGTTCTTC. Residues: CASSDGTSGGNEQFF.

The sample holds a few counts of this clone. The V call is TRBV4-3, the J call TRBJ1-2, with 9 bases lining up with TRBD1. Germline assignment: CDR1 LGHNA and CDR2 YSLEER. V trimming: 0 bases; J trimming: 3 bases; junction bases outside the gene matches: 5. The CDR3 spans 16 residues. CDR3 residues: CASSQDVGDRDYGYTF. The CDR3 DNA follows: TGCGCCAGCAGCCAAGATGTTGGGGACAGGGACTATGGCTACACCTTC.